Detailed here is one TCR beta chain. Its antigen is currently unknown. Both 60 Vbeta primers and 13 Jbeta primers went into the PCR. The repertoire was sequenced with immunoSEQ multiplex PCR; TCRdb's copy has only in-frame clones and lacks some. The sample records about 110,000 clones, 75% being singletons. These data are taken from a study of cytomegalovirus exposure and HLA in healthy donors. Whole-study results and caveats: No immune exposure information besides CMV serostatus was available. Later genetic work tied a missense DCLRE1C variant to beta-chain V and J trimming. Within the data, a cluster of highly shared sequence variants was likely a sequencing artifact.

V lost 2 bases, J lost 7 bases, and 18 bases lay in between. Germline loops: CDR1 MNHNS, CDR2 SASEGT. The CDR3 covers 16 residues. This TCR was sampled from a man in his forties in good health and CMV-seronegative. The chain uses TRBV6-1 and TRBJ1-5; maybe TRBD1 (5 bases). The source material was PBMCs. The CDR3 here is CASSETGREAWQPQHF. The CDR3 DNA reads as TGTGCCAGCAGTGAAACGGGCAGGGAGGCCTGGCAGCCCCAGCATTTT.